This T cell receptor beta chain comes out of a study of blood T cell repertoires in COVID-19. Study background: Acute and convalescent COVID-19 specimens originated in the United States, Italy and Spain. T cells, B-cell-depleted T cells, or PBMCs provided the cDNA or gDNA that served as material.

The CDR3 consists of 11 residues. V lost 6 bases, J lost 7 bases, and 7 bases lay in between. The germline V gene has CDR1 SNHLY and CDR2 FYNNEI. Everyone who took part was about 18 to 90 years old, and they came from 20 to 25 US areas. Some clones are missing from TCRdb's copy, which holds only in-frame ones; the method was immunoSEQ multiplex PCR. The data hold over 55,000 clones, with 80% to 90% observed a single time. The receptor comes from a middle-aged woman with acute COVID-19. This chain connects TRBV2 to TRBJ1-5; D ambiguous. The specimen was PBMCs or T cells enriched from blood (not recorded which). CDR3 coding DNA: TGTGCCAGCAGCGCAGGACAGCCCCAGCATTTT. Protein: CASSAGQPQHF.